The 9 T cell receptor beta chains given below trace back to one sample, sequenced in a study of T cells after yellow fever vaccination. Using its own MiXCR run on the 5' RACE reads, TCRdb lists one record per CDR3 protein. The table shows hundreds of thousands of distinct CDR3 sequences, with about a sixth occurring only once. Specimen: PBMCs, collected less than 6 days after the first yellow fever vaccination. The receptors were sampled from a man younger than 35 who received the YFV17D yellow fever vaccine.

The chain joins TRBV15 to TRBJ2-5, with D hard to call. Germline CDR1 reads LNHNV; CDR2 reads YYDKDF (reference sequence). V was clipped by 0 bases and J by 3 bases, with 8 bases between them. The CDR3 is 14 residues long. CDR3 in amino acids: CATSRDLLKETQYF. In nucleotides, the CDR3 is TGTGCCACCAGCAGAGATTTACTAAAAGAGACCCAGTACTTC.

The chain combines TRBV18 with TRBJ2-3, with D tentatively TRBD2 (6 bases). This CDR3 contains 14 residues. CDR1 and CDR2 (germline): KGHSH, LQKENI. V was clipped by 1 base and J by 6 bases, with 11 bases between them. The CDR3 loop is CASSPLGEADTQYF. The CDR3, as DNA: TGTGCCAGCTCACCACTAGGGGAGGCGGATACGCAGTATTTT. Based on the CDR3 plus reference TRBV18 and TRBJ2-3, the full variable domain is NAGVMQNPRHLVRRRGQEARLRCSPMKGHSHVYWYRQLPEEGLKFMVYLQKENIIDESGMPKERFSAEFPKEGPSILRIQQVVRGDSAAYFCASSPLGEADTQYFGPGTRLTVL.

This clonotype has a handful of counts. The CDR3 nucleotides read TGTGCCGTCCTACGGGGGGATGAGCAGTTCTTC. Protein product: CAVLRGDEQFF. The chain has TRBV6-2 or TRBV6-3 and TRBJ2-1; 7 bases fit TRBD2. This CDR3 is built from 11 residues. The germline V gene has CDR1 MNHEY and CDR2 SVGEGT. The trim removed 11 bases at V and 8 bases at J, leaving 6 bases unmatched.

This clonotype came up a few times. This chain connects TRBV4-2 to TRBJ1-1, with D perhaps TRBD1 (5 bases). Germline loops: CDR1 LGHNA, CDR2 YNFKEQ. This CDR3 region has 14 residues. V lost 0 bases and J 9 bases, leaving 14 bases between the germline ends. Here the CDR3 DNA reads TGTGCCAGCAGCCAAGATGAAGTGGGGCTTAAAGCTTTCTTT. Translated: CASSQDEVGLKAFF.

This chain connects TRBV7-2 to TRBJ2-5; D is unclear. This CDR3 comprises 14 residues. V lost 1 base and J 0 bases, leaving 6 bases between the germline ends. CDR1 SGHTA and CDR2 FQGNSA come from the germline V gene. CDR3 sequence reads: CASSLDSYQETQYF. The CDR3, as DNA: TGTGCCAGCAGCTTAGACTCCTACCAAGAGACCCAGTACTTC.

This clonotype was observed a handful of times. This chain joins TRBV12-3 or TRBV12-4 and TRBJ2-1, with D tentatively TRBD1 (6 bases). CDR3 length: 13 residues. V dropped 6 bases and J dropped 4 bases, with 10 bases sitting between them. The CDR3 nucleotides are TGTGCCAGCAGGTGGGACATATACAATGAGCAGTTCTTC. Residues: CASRWDIYNEQFF.

This clonotype was counted between two and nine times. The V call is TRBV6-2 or TRBV6-3, the J call TRBJ2-3; 11 bases are shared with TRBD2. Germline CDR1 and CDR2: MNHEY and SVGEGT. Trimming at V came to 10 bases and at J to 3 bases, leaving 9 bases not matched to a gene. The CDR3 contains 15 residues. The CDR3 spells CATQLAGDSTDTQYF. In nucleotides, the CDR3 is TGTGCCACGCAACTAGCGGGGGACTCTACAGATACGCAGTATTTT.

This clonotype was counted only a few times. J is TRBJ2-7 and V is TRBV2, with a weak D call TRBD1 (6 bases). Trimming removed 5 bases at V and 3 bases at J, with 11 bases between. CDR1 and CDR2 from the germline V gene are SNHLY and FYNNEI. CDR3 length: 13 residues. The CDR3 loop is CASSLQGNYEQYV. The CDR3, as DNA: TGTGCCAGCAGTCTGCAGGGGAACTACGAGCAGTACGTC.

The chain employs TRBV29-1 and TRBJ2-7, with a weak D call TRBD1 (6 bases). V dropped 7 bases and J dropped 0 bases, with 13 bases sitting between them. The CDR3 runs 13 residues. Germline V lookup: CDR1 SQVTM, CDR2 ANQGSEA. The DNA of the CDR3 is TGCAGCGCCGTGGTAGGGGGCTCCTACGAGCAGTACTTC. Translating it yields CSAVVGGSYEQYF.